These 21 T cell receptor beta chains were all obtained from the same sample, sequenced in a study of T-cell reconstitution after alpha-beta-depleted transplantation in children. Using unique molecular identifiers, the investigators prepared the TCRbeta library. MiXCR, applied by TCRdb to the PCR reads, yields one record per CDR3 protein. Among about 140,000 distinct CDR3 sequences listed, 8.5% to 10% were seen once. This specimen consisted of PBMCs, mostly from graft donor cells, obtained 180 days after TCRalphabeta/CD19-depleted stem cell transplant. These receptor sequences come from a female patient younger than 10 who had a stem cell transplant for congenital amegakaryocytic thrombocytopenia, so the T cells may come from the graft donor.

This clonotype was found a few times. The chain recombines TRBV19 with TRBJ2-7; TRBD1 is a possible D gene (5 bases). Trimming cost V 7 bases and J 2 bases, with 12 bases left between them. The CDR3 has 13 residues. Germline CDR1 reads LNHDA; CDR2 reads SQIVND (reference sequence). The CDR3 DNA follows: TGTGCCAGTACCGACAGAGCCACCTACGAGCAGTACTTC. Amino acid sequence: CASTDRATYEQYF.

This clonotype showed up many times. This chain connects TRBV5-1 to TRBJ1-1, with D perhaps TRBD1 (6 bases). This CDR3 has 16 residues. The germline CDR1 and CDR2 sequences are SGHRS and YFSETQ. V lost 4 bases and J lost 0, with 16 bases in between. CDR3 residues: CASSLELKGVNTEAFF. The CDR3 bases are TGCGCCAGCAGCCTTGAACTGAAGGGGGTGAACACTGAAGCTTTCTTT.

A note on this clonotype: Given a much more abundant clone one base away, this may be a read error. The rearrangement joins TRBV20-1 to TRBJ2-7; D not certain. From germline, CDR1 is DFQATT and CDR2 SNEGSKA (reference sequence). The CDR3 covers 15 residues. This CDR3 reads CGARPDGAVLYEQYF. CDR3 in DNA: TGCGGTGCTAGGCCGGACGGAGCAGTTCTCTACGAGCAGTACTTC.

This clonotype has more than one count but fewer than ten. The genes are TRBV20-1 and TRBJ2-7; 12 bases align to TRBD2. The CDR3 length is 12 residues. Germline lookup yields CDR1 DFQATT and CDR2 SNEGSKA (reference sequence). V shed 6 bases and J 9 bases; nucleotides not matched to a gene: 6. The CDR3, as DNA: TGCAGTGCAAAAAGACTAGCGGGGGTGCAGTACTTC. Translating gives CSAKRLAGVQYF.

With respect to this clonotype: A much larger clone is a single base away; this may be a read error. Given the absence of the conserved phenylalanine or tryptophan at the CDR3 end, a read error is likely. The rearrangement joins TRBV5-1 to TRBJ2-3; D is unresolved. V gave up 3 bases and J gave up 1 base, with 6 bases separating them. The CDR3 consists of 13 residues. Germline CDR1 reads SGHRS; CDR2 reads YFSETQ. CDR3 in DNA: TGCGCCAGCAGCTCCGGACGCACAGATACGCAGTATTTG. As protein: CASSSGRTDTQYL.

This clonotype was counted at least ten times. V is TRBV20-1 and J is TRBJ2-1; a possible D gene is TRBD2 (6 bases). The CDR3 loop spans 14 amino acids. The V and J ends lost 3 bases and 2 bases respectively, with 11 bases between them. Germline-derived CDR1 and CDR2 are DFQATT and SNEGSKA (reference sequence). The DNA for the CDR3 is TGCAGTGCTAGGGGGGACTCGACCTACAATGAGCAGTTCTTC. Amino acid sequence: CSARGDSTYNEQFF.

This clonotype was seen many times. The chain links TRBV10-3 to TRBJ1-6, with a weak D call TRBD1 (5 bases). From germline, CDR1 is ENHRY and CDR2 SYGVKD. Trimming took 6 bases from V and 0 from J, leaving 15 bases between them. This CDR3 is 17 amino acids long. In nucleotides, the CDR3 is TGTGCCATCAGCCGGGTACAGGTCAGCTCCTATAATTCACCCCTCCACTTT. It translates to CAISRVQVSSYNSPLHF.

This clonotype has ten or more counts. This sequence joins TRBV15 and TRBJ1-4; D ambiguous. This CDR3 is built from 16 residues. Trimming took 3 bases from V and 0 from J, leaving 11 bases between them. Germline lookup yields CDR1 LNHNV and CDR2 YYDKDF (reference sequence). The CDR3 sequence: CATSRDYGSTNEKLFF. CDR3 bases: TGTGCCACCAGCAGGGACTACGGGTCAACTAATGAAAAACTGTTTTTT.

This sequence joins TRBV29-1 and TRBJ1-1; 9 nucleotides line up with TRBD1. This CDR3 is 15 amino acids long. Losses at the gene ends were 7 bases for V and 1 base for J; bases not matched to a gene: 10. Germline V gene sequence: CDR1 SQVTM, CDR2 ANQGSEA. In DNA form, the CDR3 reads TGCAGCGGTGGGGGGGGACAGGGAGCGAACACTGAAGCTTTCTTT. Protein sequence: CSGGGGQGANTEAFF.

This clonotype was detected only a few times. J is TRBJ2-3 and V is TRBV20-1, with 8 bases identical to TRBD1. In germline, CDR1 is DFQATT, CDR2 SNEGSKA (reference sequence). CDR3 size: 14 residues. V gave up 4 bases and J gave up 1 base; unmatched junction bases: 4. Here the CDR3 reads CSAKDRVGTDTQYF. DNA for the CDR3: TGCAGTGCTAAGGACAGGGTTGGCACAGATACGCAGTATTTT.

This clonotype was seen a few times. This chain links TRBV4-1 with TRBJ2-7, with a weak D call TRBD1 (6 bases). V lost 1 base, J lost 4 bases, and 17 bases lay in between. CDR3 size: 16 residues. The germline V gene has CDR1 MGHRA and CDR2 YSYEKL. The CDR3 protein is CASSQAIQGRLYEQYF. As DNA, the CDR3 is TGCGCCAGCAGCCAAGCCATACAGGGCAGGCTGTACGAGCAGTACTTC.

This clonotype was detected ten times or more. The chain combines TRBV28 with TRBJ2-3; weak D call: TRBD1 (5 bases). Trimming took off 10 bases at V and 1 base at J, with 21 bases between the two ends. Germline V gives CDR1 MDHEN, CDR2 SYDVKM. The CDR3 length is 16 residues. The DNA for the CDR3 is TGTGCCACCAACCCAGGGTACCAAAGTGGCACAGATACGCAGTATTTT. This gives the protein CATNPGYQSGTDTQYF.

In this sample, this clonotype turned up many times. The V call is TRBV20-1, the J call TRBJ2-1; D is undetermined. Germline CDR1 reads DFQATT; CDR2 reads SNEGSKA (reference sequence). This CDR3 contains 13 residues. V lost 3 bases and J lost 4, with 10 bases in between. The CDR3 nucleotides read TGCAGTGCTAGGCTGCCTTTATACAATGAGCAGTTCTTC. Protein sequence: CSARLPLYNEQFF.

This clonotype was counted ten times or more. The rearrangement uses TRBV12-3 or TRBV12-4 and TRBJ2-7, with D perhaps given as TRBD1 or TRBD2 (5 bases each). With 7 bases removed from V and 5 bases from J, the gap between germline ends came to 15 bases. CDR3 length equals 13 residues. The CDR3 DNA follows: TGTGCCAGCAATAGGGGCGGGTTGGACGAGCAGTACTTC. Residues: CASNRGGLDEQYF.

Remarks on this clonotype: One base away lies a much larger clone, so this may be a sequencing read error. The chain links TRBV5-1 to TRBJ1-6; the D is unclear. Germline CDR1 SGHRS, CDR2 YFSETQ. This CDR3 contains 16 residues. This CDR3 reads CASSLGRSSYNSHLHF. CDR3 DNA sequence: TGCGCCAGCAGCTTGGGACGGAGCTCCTATAATTCACACCTCCACTTT.

The chain is built from TRBV29-1 and TRBJ2-7; weak D call: TRBD2 (5 bases). The CDR3 is 14 residues long. Trimming left V 7 bases short and J 0 bases short, with 16 bases between. Germline values: CDR1 SQVTM, CDR2 ANQGSEA. The CDR3 DNA follows: TGCAGCGCTTCCGGTTCGGGGTTCTCCTACGAGCAGTACTTC. Translation gives CSASGSGFSYEQYF.

This clonotype was recorded a few times. V is TRBV28 and J is TRBJ1-2, with D perhaps matching TRBD1 (5 bases). V shed 3 bases and J shed 7 bases, with 18 bases lying between them. CDR1 is MDHEN, CDR2 SYDVKM, per germline. This CDR3 spans 15 amino acids. CDR3: CASSFPGGVMGGYTF. The CDR3 DNA follows: TGTGCCAGCAGTTTTCCCGGGGGGGTGATGGGTGGCTACACCTTC.

In its sample, this clonotype was seen a few times. The chain has TRBV18 and TRBJ2-7, with TRBD2 identical over 8 bases. The CDR3 spans 16 residues. Germline V gives CDR1 KGHSH, CDR2 LQKENI. V was pared by 6 bases and J by 0 bases, with 10 bases of the junction left unmatched. CDR3 sequence reads: CASSSGAGVTSYEQYF. CDR3 nucleotides: TGTGCCAGCTCCTCGGGAGCGGGAGTGACCTCCTACGAGCAGTACTTC. The whole variable domain, remainder taken from reference TRBV18 and TRBJ2-7, is NAGVMQNPRHLVRRRGQEARLRCSPMKGHSHVYWYRQLPEEGLKFMVYLQKENIIDESGMPKERFSAEFPKEGPSILRIQQVVRGDSAAYFCASSSGAGVTSYEQYFGPGTRLTVT.

This CDR3 reads CASSSTSAGGYTF. CDR3 DNA sequence: TGTGCCAGCAGTTCGACCTCGGCGGGCGGCTACACCTTC. This chain connects TRBV12-3 or TRBV12-4 to TRBJ1-2; no clear D. CDR3 length: 13 residues. The ends were cut back, 4 bases at V and 8 bases at J, with 14 bases in the middle.

The table lists this clonotype with many counts. The chain links TRBV5-1 to TRBJ2-5; TRBD1 aligns across 7 bases. V shed 1 base, J shed 1 base, and the junction held 4 bases outside the gene matches. Germline V gene data show CDR1 as SGHRS and CDR2 as YFSETQ. The CDR3 covers 15 residues. The CDR3 bases are TGCGCCAGCAGCTTGAACCACAGGGGCCAAGAGACCCAGTACTTC. Translation: CASSLNHRGQETQYF.

The chain couples TRBV15 to TRBJ2-7; a possible D gene is TRBD2 (5 bases). The CDR3 runs 15 residues. CDR1 and CDR2 from the germline V gene are LNHNV and YYDKDF (reference sequence). V was clipped by 4 bases and J by 2 bases, with 15 bases between them. The CDR3 region is CATSIQRLVPYEQYF. The CDR3 DNA sequence: TGTGCCACCAGCATCCAGCGGTTAGTCCCCTACGAGCAGTACTTC.